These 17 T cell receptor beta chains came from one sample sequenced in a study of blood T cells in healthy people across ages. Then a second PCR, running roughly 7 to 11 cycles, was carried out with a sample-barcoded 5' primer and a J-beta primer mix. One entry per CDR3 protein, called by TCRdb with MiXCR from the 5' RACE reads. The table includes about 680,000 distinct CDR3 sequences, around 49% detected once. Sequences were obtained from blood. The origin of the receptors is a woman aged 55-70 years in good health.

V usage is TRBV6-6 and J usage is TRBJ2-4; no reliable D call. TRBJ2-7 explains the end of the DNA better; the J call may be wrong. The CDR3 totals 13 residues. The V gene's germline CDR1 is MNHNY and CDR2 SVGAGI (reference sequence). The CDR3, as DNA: TGTGCCAGCAGTTACACCCTGGGGAACGAGCAGTACTTC. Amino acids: CASSYTLGNEQYF.

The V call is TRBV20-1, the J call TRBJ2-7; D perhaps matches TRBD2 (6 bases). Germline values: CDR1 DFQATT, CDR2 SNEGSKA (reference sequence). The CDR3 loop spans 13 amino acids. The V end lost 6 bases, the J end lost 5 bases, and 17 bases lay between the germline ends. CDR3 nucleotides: TGCAGTGCCCCCACGGGAGACAGACACGAGCAGTACTTC. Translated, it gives CSAPTGDRHEQYF.

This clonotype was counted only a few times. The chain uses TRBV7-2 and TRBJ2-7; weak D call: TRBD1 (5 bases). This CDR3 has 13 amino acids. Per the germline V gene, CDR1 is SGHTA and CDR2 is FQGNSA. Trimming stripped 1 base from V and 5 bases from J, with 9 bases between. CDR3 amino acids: CASSLGTYNEQYF. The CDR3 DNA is TGTGCCAGCAGCTTAGGGACATACAACGAGCAGTACTTC. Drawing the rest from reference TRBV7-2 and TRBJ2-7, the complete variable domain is GAGVSQSPSNKVTEKGKDVELRCDPISGHTALYWYRQSLGQGLEFLIYFQGNSAPDKSGLPSDRFSAERTGGSVSTLTIQRTQQEDSAVYLCASSLGTYNEQYFGPGTRLTVT.

CDR3 residues: CATSDLPRGNEQFF. DNA for the CDR3: TGTGCCACCAGTGATTTGCCCAGGGGAAATGAGCAGTTCTTC. The chain recombines TRBV24-1 with TRBJ2-1; tentative D call: TRBD1 (6 bases). CDR1 KGHDR and CDR2 SFDVKD come from the germline V gene. This CDR3 is 14 amino acids long. V lost 0 bases, J lost 7 bases, and 9 bases lay in between.

CDR3 bases: TGCAGTGCCGACCGGGACTTTAGCTCCTACGAGCAGTACTTC. Its protein product is CSADRDFSSYEQYF. The chain couples TRBV20-1 to TRBJ2-7; perhaps TRBD2 as D (6 bases). Germline CDR1 DFQATT, CDR2 SNEGSKA (reference sequence). The CDR3 runs to 14 residues. V was shortened by 6 bases and J by 0 bases, with 15 bases between the two germline ends.

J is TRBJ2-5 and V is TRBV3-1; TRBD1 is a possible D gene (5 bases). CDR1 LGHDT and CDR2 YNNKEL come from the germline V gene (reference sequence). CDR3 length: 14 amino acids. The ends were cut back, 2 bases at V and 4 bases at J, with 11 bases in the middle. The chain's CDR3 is CASSQTGDGETQYF. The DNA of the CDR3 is TGTGCCAGCAGCCAAACAGGAGATGGAGAGACCCAGTACTTC.

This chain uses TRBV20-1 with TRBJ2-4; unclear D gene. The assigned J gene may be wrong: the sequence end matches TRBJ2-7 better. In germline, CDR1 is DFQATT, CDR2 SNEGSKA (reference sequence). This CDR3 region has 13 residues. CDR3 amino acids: CSATPSSGPEQYF. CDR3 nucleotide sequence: TGCAGTGCCACTCCTAGTTCCGGACCCGAGCAGTACTTC.

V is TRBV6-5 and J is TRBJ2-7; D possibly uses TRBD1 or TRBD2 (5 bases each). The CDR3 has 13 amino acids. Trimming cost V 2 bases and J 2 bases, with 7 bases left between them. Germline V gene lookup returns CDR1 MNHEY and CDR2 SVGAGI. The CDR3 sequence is CASSYEGTYEQYF. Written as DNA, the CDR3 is TGTGCCAGCAGTTACGAGGGGACCTACGAGCAGTACTTC.

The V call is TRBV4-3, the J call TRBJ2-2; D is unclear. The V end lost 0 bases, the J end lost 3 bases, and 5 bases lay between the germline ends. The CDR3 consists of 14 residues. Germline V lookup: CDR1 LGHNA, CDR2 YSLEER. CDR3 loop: CASSQDGDTGELFF. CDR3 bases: TGCGCCAGCAGCCAAGATGGGGACACCGGGGAGCTGTTTTTT.

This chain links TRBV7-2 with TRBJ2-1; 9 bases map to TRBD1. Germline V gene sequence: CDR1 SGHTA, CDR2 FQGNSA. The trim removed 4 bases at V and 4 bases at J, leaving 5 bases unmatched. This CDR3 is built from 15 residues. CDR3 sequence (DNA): TGTGCCAGCAGCTCACAGGGGGCTCCTTACAATGAGCAGTTCTTC. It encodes CASSSQGAPYNEQFF.

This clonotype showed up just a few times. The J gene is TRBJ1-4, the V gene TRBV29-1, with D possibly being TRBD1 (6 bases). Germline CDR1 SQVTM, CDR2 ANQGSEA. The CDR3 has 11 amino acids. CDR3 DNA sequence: TGCAGTTCAGGGGAAGGTGAAAAACTGTTTTTT. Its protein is CSSGEGEKLFF.

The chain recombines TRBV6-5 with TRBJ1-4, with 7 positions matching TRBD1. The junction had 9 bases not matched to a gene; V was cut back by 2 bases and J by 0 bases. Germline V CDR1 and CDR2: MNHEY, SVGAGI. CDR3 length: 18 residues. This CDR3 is CASSYSSTGTTTNEKLFF. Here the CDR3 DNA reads TGTGCCAGCAGTTACAGCTCGACAGGGACCACAACTAATGAAAAACTGTTTTTT.

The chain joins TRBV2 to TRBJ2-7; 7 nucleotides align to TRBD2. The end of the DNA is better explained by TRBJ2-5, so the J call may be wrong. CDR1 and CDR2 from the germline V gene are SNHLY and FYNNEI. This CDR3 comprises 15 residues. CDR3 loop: CASRGPGTTKETQYF. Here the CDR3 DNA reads TGTGCCAGCAGGGGACCCGGGACTACAAAGGAGACCCAGTACTTC.

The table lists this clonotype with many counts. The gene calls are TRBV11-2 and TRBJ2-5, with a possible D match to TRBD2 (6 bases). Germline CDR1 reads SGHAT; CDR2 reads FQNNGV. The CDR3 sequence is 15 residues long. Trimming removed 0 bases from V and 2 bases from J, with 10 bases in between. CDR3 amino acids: CASSLDPSAQETQYF. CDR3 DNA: TGTGCCAGCAGCTTAGATCCTAGCGCACAAGAGACCCAGTACTTC.

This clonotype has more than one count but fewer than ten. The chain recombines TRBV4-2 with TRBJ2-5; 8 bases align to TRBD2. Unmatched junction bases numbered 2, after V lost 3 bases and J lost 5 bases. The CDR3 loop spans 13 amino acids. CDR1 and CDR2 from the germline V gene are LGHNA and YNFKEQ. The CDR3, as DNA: TGTGCCAGCAGCCAGGGACTAGTCGAGACCCAGTACTTC. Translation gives CASSQGLVETQYF.

Here the CDR3 reads CASSITGTGPGGTQYF. Here the CDR3 DNA reads TGTGCCAGCAGCATCACCGGGACAGGACCGGGAGGTACGCAGTATTTT. The chain carries TRBV7-3 and TRBJ2-3, with D tentatively TRBD1 (8 bases). Germline-derived CDR1 and CDR2 are SGHTA and FQGTGA. Trimming cost V 5 bases and J 8 bases, with 23 bases left between them. This CDR3 has 16 amino acids.

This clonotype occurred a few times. The CDR3 here is CASSLSSETQYF. The CDR3 coding sequence is TGTGCCAGCAGTTTATCCTCGGAGACCCAGTACTTC. The rearrangement links TRBV12-3 or TRBV12-4 to TRBJ2-5, with D uncertain. Trimming stripped 2 bases from V and 5 bases from J, with 6 bases between. This CDR3 region has 12 residues.